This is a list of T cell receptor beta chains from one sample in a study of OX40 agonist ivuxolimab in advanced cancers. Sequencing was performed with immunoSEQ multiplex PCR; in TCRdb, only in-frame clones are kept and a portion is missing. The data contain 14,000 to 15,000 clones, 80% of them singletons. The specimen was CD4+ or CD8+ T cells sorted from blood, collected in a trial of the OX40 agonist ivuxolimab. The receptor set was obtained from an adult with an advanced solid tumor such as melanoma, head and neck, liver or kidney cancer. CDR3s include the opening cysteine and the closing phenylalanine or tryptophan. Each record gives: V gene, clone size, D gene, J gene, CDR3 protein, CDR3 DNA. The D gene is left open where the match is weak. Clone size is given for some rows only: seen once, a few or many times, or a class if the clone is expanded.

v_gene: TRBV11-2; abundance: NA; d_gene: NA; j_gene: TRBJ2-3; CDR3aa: CASSFGGSDTQYF; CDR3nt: TGTGCCAGCAGCTTTGGAGGATCAGATACGCAGTATTTT
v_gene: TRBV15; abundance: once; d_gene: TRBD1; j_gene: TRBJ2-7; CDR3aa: CATSTDRDYEQYF; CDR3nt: TGTGCCACCAGCACGGACAGGGACTACGAGCAGTACTTC
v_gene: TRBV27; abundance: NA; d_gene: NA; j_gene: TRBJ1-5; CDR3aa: CASSFSGQPQHF; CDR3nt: TGTGCCAGCAGTTTTTCGGGACAGCCCCAGCATTTT
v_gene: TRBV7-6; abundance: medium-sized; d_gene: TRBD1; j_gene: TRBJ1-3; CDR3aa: CASSQFGQGSGNTIYF; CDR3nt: TGTGCCAGCAGCCAATTCGGACAGGGAAGTGGAAACACCATATATTTT
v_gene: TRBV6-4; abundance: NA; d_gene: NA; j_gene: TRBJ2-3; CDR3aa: CASSDSLSADTQYF; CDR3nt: TGTGCCAGCAGTGACTCGCTCAGCGCAGATACGCAGTATTTT
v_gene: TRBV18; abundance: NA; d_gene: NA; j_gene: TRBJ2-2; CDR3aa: CASSPRDDSTGELFF; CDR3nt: TGTGCCAGCTCACCAAGAGACGATTCCACCGGGGAGCTGTTTTTT
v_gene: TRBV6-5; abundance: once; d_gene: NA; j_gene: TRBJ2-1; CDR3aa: CASSPGLLGEQFF; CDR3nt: TGTGCCAGCAGCCCGGGATTGTTAGGTGAGCAGTTCTTC
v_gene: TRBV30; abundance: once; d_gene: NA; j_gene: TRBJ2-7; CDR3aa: CAWSVFRPASYEQYF; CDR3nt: TGTGCCTGGAGTGTCTTCCGGCCCGCCTCCTACGAGCAGTACTTC
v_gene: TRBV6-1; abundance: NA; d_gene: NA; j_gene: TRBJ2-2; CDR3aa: CASSGRTENTGELFF; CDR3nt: TGTGCCAGCAGTGGACGGACAGAAAACACCGGGGAGCTGTTTTTT
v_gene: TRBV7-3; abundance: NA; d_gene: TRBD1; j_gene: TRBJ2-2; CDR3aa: CASSSLDRASGELFF; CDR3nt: TGTGCCAGCAGCTCCTTGGACAGGGCGAGCGGGGAGCTGTTTTTT
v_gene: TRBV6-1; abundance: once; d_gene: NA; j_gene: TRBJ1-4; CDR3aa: CASSDLGRIATNEKLFF; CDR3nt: TGTGCCAGCAGTGACCTTGGACGGATTGCAACTAATGAAAAACTGTTTTTT
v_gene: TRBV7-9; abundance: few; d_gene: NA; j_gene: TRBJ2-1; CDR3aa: CASSLAGQYNEQFF; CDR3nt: TGTGCCAGCAGCTTAGCTGGACAGTACAATGAGCAGTTCTTC
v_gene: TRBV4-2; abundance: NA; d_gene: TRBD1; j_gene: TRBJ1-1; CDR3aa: CASRDSMNTEAFF; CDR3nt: TGTGCCAGCCGGGACAGCATGAACACTGAAGCTTTCTTT
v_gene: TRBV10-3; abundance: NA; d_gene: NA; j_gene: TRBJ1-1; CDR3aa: CAIREPDGRAFF; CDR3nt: TGTGCCATCAGGGAGCCGGACGGTCGGGCTTTCTTT
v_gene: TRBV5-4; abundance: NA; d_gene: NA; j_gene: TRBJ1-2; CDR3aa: CASSLEGNYGYTF; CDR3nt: TGTGCCAGCAGCTTGGAGGGTAACTATGGCTACACCTTC
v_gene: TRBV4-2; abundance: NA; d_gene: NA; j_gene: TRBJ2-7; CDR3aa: CASSQVSGSSYEQYF; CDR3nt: TGTGCCAGCAGCCAAGTTTCAGGGAGCTCCTACGAGCAGTACTTC
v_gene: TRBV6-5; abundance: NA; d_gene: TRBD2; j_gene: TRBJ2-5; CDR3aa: CASSLAGGREETQYF; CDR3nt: TGTGCCAGCAGTTTAGCGGGAGGACGAGAAGAGACCCAGTACTTC
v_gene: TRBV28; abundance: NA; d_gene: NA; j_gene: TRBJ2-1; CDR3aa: CASSFGGVGNNEQFF; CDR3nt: TGTGCCAGCAGTTTCGGGGGAGTGGGGAACAATGAGCAGTTCTTC
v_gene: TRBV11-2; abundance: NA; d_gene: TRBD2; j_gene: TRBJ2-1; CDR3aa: CASSDSGRWSNEQFF; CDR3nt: TGTGCCAGCAGCGATAGCGGGAGATGGAGCAATGAGCAGTTCTTC
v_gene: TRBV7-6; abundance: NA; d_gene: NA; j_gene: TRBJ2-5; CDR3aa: CASSHRGATQYF; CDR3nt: TGTGCCAGCAGTCACCGTGGGGCGACCCAGTACTTC
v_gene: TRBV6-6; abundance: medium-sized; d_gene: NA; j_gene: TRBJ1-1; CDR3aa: CASSYLKGMNTEAFF; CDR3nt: TGTGCCAGCAGTTACCTTAAGGGCATGAACACTGAAGCTTTCTTT
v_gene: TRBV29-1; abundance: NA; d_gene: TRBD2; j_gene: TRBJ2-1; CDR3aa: CSVVPGTSGNEQFF; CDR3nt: TGCAGCGTTGTGCCCGGGACTAGCGGTAATGAGCAGTTCTTC
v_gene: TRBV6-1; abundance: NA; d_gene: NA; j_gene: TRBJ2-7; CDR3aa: CASSPPQFEQYF; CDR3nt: TGTGCCAGCAGTCCCCCACAATTTGAGCAGTACTTC
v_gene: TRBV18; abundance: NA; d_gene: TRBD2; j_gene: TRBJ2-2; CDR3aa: CASSPSGSNTGELFF; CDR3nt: TGTGCCAGCTCACCTAGCGGGTCGAACACCGGGGAGCTGTTTTTT
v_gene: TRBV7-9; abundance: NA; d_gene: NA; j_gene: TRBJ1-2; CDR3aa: CASSLPSGGYTF; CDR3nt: TGTGCCAGCAGCCTCCCCTCGGGGGGCTACACCTTC
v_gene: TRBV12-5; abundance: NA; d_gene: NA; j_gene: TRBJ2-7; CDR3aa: CASGLSGSIEQYF; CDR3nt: TGTGCTAGTGGTTTGTCAGGCTCAATAGAGCAGTACTTC
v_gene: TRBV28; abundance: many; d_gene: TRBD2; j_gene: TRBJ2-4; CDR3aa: CASSLGGAKNIQYF; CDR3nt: TGTGCCAGCAGTTTGGGGGGGGCCAAAAACATTCAGTACTTC
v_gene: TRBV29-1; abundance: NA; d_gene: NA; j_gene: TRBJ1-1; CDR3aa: CSVDVANRLNTEAFF; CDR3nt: TGCAGCGTTGATGTCGCGAACAGACTAAACACTGAAGCTTTCTTT
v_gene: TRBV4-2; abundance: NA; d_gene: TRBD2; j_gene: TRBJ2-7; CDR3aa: CASSQVAGAYEQYF; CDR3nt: TGTGCCAGCAGCCAAGTAGCGGGAGCTTACGAGCAGTACTTC
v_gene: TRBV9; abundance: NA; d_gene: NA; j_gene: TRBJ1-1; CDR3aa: CASSVEPGLNTEAFF; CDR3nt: TGTGCCAGCAGCGTAGAGCCGGGTCTGAACACTGAAGCTTTCTTT
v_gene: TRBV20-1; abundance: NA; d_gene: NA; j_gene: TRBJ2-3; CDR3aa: CSASDTQYF; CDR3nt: TGCAGTGCCAGCGATACGCAGTATTTT
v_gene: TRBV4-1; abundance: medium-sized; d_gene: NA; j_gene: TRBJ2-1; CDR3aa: CASSPVKDGKNEQFF; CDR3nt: TGCGCCAGCAGCCCCGTCAAAGACGGGAAGAATGAGCAGTTCTTC
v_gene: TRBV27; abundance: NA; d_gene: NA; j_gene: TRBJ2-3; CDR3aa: CASSRAREAVLGVTDTQYF; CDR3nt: TGTGCCAGCTCTCGGGCGAGGGAGGCCGTTTTAGGTGTAACAGATACGCAGTATTTT
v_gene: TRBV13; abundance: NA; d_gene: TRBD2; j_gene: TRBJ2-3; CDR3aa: CACRGDPSSGGDSTDTQYF; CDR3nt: TGTGCCTGTCGAGGGGACCCCTCTAGCGGGGGTGATAGCACAGATACGCAGTATTTT
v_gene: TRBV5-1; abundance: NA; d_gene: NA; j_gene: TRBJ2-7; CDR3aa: CASSLSGAGHVRSYEQYF; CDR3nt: TGCGCCAGCAGCTTGTCGGGCGCAGGGCATGTTCGGTCCTACGAGCAGTACTTC
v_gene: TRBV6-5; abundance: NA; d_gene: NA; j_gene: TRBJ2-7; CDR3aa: CASSYSESTTDEQYF; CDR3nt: TGTGCCAGCAGTTACTCGGAATCGACGACGGACGAGCAGTACTTC
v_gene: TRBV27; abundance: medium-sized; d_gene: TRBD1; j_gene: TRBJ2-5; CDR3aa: CASSLTGRTQYF; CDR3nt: TGTGCCAGCAGCCTGACAGGGAGGACCCAGTACTTC
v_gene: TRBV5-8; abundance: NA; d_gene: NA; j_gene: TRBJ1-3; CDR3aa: CASSLLFAGNTIYF; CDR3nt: TGTGCCAGCAGCCTACTTTTTGCTGGAAACACCATATATTTT
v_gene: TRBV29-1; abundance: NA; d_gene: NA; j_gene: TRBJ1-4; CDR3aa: CSVEDSSTNEKLFF; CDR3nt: TGCAGCGTTGAAGACAGTTCAACTAATGAAAAACTGTTTTTT
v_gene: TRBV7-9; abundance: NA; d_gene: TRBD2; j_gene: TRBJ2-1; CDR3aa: CASRGLAGEIYNEQFF; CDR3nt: TGTGCCAGCAGAGGACTAGCGGGAGAAATCTACAATGAGCAGTTCTTC
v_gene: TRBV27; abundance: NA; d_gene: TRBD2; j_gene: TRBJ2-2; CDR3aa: CASSLWGEGVAGELFF; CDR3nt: TGTGCCAGCAGTTTATGGGGGGAGGGTGTCGCCGGGGAGCTGTTTTTT
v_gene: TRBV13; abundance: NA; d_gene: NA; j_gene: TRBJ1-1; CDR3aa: CASSHHGEGTEAFF; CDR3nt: TGTGCCAGCAGCCATCACGGGGAGGGGACTGAAGCTTTCTTT
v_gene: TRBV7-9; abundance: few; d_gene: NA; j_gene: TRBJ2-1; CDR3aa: CASSLVPDNEQFF; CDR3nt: TGTGCCAGCAGCTTAGTTCCCGACAATGAGCAGTTCTTC
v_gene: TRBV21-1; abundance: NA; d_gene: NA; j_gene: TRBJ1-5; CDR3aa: CASRKGQGEQPQHF; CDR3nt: TGTGCCAGCAGAAAGGGACAGGGGGAACAGCCCCAGCATTTT
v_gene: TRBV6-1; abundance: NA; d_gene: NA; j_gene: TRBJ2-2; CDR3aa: CASSAPSGGNTGELFF; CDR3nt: TGTGCCAGCAGTGCACCCTCGGGGGGCAACACCGGGGAGCTGTTTTTT
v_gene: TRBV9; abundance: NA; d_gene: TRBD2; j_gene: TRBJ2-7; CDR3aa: CASSPSGTYEQYF; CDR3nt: TGTGCCAGCAGCCCAAGCGGGACCTACGAGCAGTACTTC
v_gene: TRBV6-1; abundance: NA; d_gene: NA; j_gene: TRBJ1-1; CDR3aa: CASSEELLMNTEAFF; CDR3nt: TGTGCCAGCAGTGAGGAACTACTCATGAACACTGAAGCTTTCTTT
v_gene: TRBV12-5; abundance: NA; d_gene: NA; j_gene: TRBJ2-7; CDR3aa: CASGLSPYEQYF; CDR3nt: TGTGCTAGTGGTTTGTCACCTTACGAGCAGTACTTC
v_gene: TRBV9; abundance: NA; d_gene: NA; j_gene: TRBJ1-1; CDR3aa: CASSGRTGNTEAFF; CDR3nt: TGTGCCAGCAGCGGACGGACGGGGAACACTGAAGCTTTCTTT
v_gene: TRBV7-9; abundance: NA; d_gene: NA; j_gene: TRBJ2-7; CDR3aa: CASSLGNGISYEQYF; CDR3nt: TGTGCCAGCAGCTTAGGGAACGGGATTTCCTACGAGCAGTACTTC